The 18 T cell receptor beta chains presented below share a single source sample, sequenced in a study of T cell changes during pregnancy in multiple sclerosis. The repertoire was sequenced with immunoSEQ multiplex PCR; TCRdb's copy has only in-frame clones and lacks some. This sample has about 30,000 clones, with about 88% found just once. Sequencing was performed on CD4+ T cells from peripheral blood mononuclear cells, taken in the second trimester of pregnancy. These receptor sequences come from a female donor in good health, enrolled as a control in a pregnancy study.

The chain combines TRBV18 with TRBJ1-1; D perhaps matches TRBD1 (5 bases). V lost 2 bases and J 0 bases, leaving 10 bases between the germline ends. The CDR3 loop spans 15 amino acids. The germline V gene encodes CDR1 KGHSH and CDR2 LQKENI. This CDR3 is CASSPTKQVNTEAFF. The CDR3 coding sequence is TGTGCCAGCTCACCAACAAAACAGGTGAACACTGAAGCTTTCTTT.

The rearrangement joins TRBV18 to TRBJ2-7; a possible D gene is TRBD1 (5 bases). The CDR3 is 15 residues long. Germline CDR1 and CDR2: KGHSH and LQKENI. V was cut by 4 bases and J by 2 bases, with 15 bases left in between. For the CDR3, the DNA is TGTGCCAGCTCACTGAAGGGGCCCATCCCCTACGAGCAGTACTTC. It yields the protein CASSLKGPIPYEQYF.

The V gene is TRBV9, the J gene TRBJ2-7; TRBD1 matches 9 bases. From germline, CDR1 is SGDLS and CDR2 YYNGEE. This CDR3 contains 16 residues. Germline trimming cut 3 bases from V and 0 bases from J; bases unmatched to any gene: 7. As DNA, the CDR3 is TGTGCCAGCAGCGCCGGGACAGGGATTCCCTCCTACGAGCAGTACTTC. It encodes CASSAGTGIPSYEQYF.

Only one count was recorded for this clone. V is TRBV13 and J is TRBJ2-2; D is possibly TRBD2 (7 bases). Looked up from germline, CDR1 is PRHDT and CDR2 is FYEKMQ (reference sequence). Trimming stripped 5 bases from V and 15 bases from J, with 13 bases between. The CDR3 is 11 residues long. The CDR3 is CASSGGAVVFF. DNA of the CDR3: TGTGCCAGCAGCGGGGGGGCAGTCGTGTTTTTT. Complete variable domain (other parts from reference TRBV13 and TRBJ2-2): AAGVIQSPRHLIKEKRETATLKCYPIPRHDTVYWYQQGPGQDPQFLISFYEKMQSDKGSIPDRFSAQQFSDYHSELNMSSLELGDSALYFCASSGGAVVFFGEGSRLTVL.

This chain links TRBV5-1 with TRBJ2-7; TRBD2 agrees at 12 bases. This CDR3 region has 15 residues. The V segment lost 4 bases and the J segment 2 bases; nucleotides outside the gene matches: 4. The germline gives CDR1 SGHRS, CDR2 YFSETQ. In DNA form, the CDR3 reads TGCGCCAGCAGCGGGGGACTAGCGGGCCCCTACGAGCAGTACTTC. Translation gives CASSGGLAGPYEQYF. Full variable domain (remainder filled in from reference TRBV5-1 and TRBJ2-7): KAGVTQTPRYLIKTRGQQVTLSCSPISGHRSVSWYQQTPGQGLQFLFEYFSETQRNKGNFPGRFSGRQFSNSRSEMNVSTLELGDSALYLCASSGGLAGPYEQYFGPGTRLTVT.

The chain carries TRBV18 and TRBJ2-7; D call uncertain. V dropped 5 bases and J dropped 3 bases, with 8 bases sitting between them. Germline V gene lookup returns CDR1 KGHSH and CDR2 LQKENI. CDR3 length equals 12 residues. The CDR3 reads CASSSVNYEQYF. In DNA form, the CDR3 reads TGTGCCAGCTCATCTGTAAACTACGAGCAGTACTTC.

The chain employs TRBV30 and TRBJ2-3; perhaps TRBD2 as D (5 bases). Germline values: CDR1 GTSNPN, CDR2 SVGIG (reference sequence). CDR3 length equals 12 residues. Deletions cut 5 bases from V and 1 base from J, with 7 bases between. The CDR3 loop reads CAWEAGTDTQYF. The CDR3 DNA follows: TGTGCCTGGGAAGCGGGCACAGATACGCAGTATTTT.

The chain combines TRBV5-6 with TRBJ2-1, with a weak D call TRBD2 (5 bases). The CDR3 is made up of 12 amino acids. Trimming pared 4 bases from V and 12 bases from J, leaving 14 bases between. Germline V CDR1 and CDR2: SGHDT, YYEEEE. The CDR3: CASSLDRGMQFF. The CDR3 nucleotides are TGTGCCAGCAGCCTCGACCGGGGTATGCAGTTCTTC.

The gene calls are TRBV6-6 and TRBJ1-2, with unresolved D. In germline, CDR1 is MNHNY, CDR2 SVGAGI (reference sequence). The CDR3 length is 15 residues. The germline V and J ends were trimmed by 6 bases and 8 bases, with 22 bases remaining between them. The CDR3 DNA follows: TGTGCCAGCAGACCGCACAACTTCTCGGGAAAGGGCTACACCTTC. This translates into CASRPHNFSGKGYTF.

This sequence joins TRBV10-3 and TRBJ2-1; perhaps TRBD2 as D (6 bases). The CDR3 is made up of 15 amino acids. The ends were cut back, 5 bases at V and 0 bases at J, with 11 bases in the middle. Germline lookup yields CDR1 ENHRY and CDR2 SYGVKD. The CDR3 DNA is TGTGCCATCAGTACAGGAGGGCTCTCCTACAATGAGCAGTTCTTC. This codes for CAISTGGLSYNEQFF.

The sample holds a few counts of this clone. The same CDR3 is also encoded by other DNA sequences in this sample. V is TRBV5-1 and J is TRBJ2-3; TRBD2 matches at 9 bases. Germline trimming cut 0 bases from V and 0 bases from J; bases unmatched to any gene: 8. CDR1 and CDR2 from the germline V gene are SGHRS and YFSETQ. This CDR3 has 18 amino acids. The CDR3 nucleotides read TGCGCCAGCAGCTTGGCGGCTAGCGGGATCACTAGCACAGATACGCAGTATTTT. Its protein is CASSLAASGITSTDTQYF.

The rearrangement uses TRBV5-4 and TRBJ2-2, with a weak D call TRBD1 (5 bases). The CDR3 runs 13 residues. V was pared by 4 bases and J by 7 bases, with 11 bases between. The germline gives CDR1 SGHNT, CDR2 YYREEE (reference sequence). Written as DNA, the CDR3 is TGTGCCAGCAGCCCGACAGAGGTCGGGGAGCTGTTTTTT. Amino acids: CASSPTEVGELFF.

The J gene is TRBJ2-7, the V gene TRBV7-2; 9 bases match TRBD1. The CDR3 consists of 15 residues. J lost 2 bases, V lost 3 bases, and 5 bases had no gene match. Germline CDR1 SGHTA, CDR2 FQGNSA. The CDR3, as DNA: TGTGCCAGCAGCTTCTGGGACAGGGCTACCTACGAGCAGTACTTC. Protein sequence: CASSFWDRATYEQYF. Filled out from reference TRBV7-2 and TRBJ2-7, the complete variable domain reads GAGVSQSPSNKVTEKGKDVELRCDPISGHTALYWYRQSLGQGLEFLIYFQGNSAPDKSGLPSDRFSAERTGGSVSTLTIQRTQQEDSAVYLCASSFWDRATYEQYFGPGTRLTVT.

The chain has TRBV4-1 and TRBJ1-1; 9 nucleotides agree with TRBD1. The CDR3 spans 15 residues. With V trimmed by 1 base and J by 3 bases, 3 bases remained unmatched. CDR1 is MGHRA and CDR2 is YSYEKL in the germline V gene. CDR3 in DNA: TGCGCCAGCAGCCAAGGTCGGACAGGGGACACTGAAGCTTTCTTT. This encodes CASSQGRTGDTEAFF.

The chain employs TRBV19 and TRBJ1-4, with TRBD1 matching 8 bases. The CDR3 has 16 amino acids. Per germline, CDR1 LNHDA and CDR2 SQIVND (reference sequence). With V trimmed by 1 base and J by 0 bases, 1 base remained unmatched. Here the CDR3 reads CASSIGGQATNEKLFF. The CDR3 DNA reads TGTGCCAGTAGTATAGGGGGACAGGCAACTAATGAAAAACTGTTTTTT.

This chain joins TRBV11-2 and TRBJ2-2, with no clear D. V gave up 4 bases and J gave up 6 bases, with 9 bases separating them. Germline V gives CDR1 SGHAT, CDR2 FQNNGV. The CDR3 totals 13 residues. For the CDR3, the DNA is TGTGCCAGCAGCTCTAGAGTGGCCGGGGAGCTGTTTTTT. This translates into CASSSRVAGELFF. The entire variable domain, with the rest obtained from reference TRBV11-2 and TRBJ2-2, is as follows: EAGVAQSPRYKIIEKRQSVAFWCNPISGHATLYWYQQILGQGPKLLIQFQNNGVVDDSQLPKDRFSAERLKGVDSTLKIQPAKLEDSAVYLCASSSRVAGELFFGEGSRLTVL.

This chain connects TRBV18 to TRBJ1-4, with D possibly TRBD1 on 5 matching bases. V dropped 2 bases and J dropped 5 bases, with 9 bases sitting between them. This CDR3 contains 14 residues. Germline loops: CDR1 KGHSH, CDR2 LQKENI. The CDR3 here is CASSPRGGNEKLFF. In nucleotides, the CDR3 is TGTGCCAGCTCACCAAGGGGAGGGAATGAAAAACTGTTTTTT.

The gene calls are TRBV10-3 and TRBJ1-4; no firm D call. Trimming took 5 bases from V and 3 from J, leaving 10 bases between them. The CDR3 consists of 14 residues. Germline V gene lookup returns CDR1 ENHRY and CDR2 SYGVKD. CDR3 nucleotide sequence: TGTGCCATCAGTCCTTCGGCGGCTAATGAAAAACTGTTTTTT. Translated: CAISPSAANEKLFF.